Listed below are T cell receptor beta chains from one sample, sequenced in a study of T cell repertoires in cytomegalovirus infection. TCRdb reanalysed the reads using MiXCR and keeps one entry per CDR3 protein. Among nearly 700,000 distinct CDR3 sequences, roughly 36% were seen once, and the ten largest hold roughly 18%. The antigens these receptors bind are not known. The material sequenced was cultured PBMCs, taken from culture after CMV antigen stimulation. These receptors were taken from a human donor in good health (CMV status not recorded). Some clones in this sample may be carry-over from other donors' samples. Each CDR3 is given with its conserved first and last residue. D genes are given only for firm matches. Clone size appears in some rows only: once, few, many, or a class for an expanded clone.

TRBJ2-7 | TRBV7-2 | TRBD2 | few | CASSTSSGEQYF | TGTGCCAGCAGCACTTCTAGCGGCGAGCAGTACTTC
TRBJ2-7 | TRBV4-3 | TRBD2 | - | CASSQAPPSQAGVDEQYF | TGCGCCAGCAGCCAAGCTCCTCCGTCCCAGGCGGGAGTCGACGAGCAGTACTTC
TRBJ1-2 | TRBV6-2/TRBV6-3 | - | - | CASSLGQWLYGYTF | TGTGCCAGCAGTCTCGGACAGTGGTTATATGGCTACACCTTC
TRBJ2-3 | TRBV4-3 | TRBD2 | few | CASSQRDLAGPGDTQYF | TGCGCCAGCAGCCAACGCGACCTAGCGGGCCCGGGAGATACGCAGTATTTT
TRBJ1-2 | TRBV7-8 | TRBD1 | many | CASSSPSRTGWAYTF | TGTGCCAGCAGCTCACCGTCGCGGACAGGGTGGGCCTACACCTTC
TRBJ2-7 | TRBV7-9 | - | - | CATQRDGPYEQYF | TGTGCCACCCAGAGGGACGGACCCTACGAGCAGTACTTC
TRBJ2-1 | TRBV5-3 | TRBD2 | - | CASRTVAGLVGEQFF | TGTGCCAGCAGAACGGTAGCGGGACTAGTAGGTGAGCAGTTCTTC
TRBJ2-5 | TRBV20-1 | TRBD2 | - | CSAELAGGRETQYF | TGCAGTGCGGAACTAGCGGGGGGGCGAGAGACCCAGTACTTC
TRBJ2-5 | TRBV6-2/TRBV6-3 | TRBD2 | - | CASSSSTSGSQTQYF | TGTGCCAGCAGTTCATCGACTAGCGGGAGTCAGACCCAGTACTTC
TRBJ2-5 | TRBV7-2 | TRBD2 | many | CASRIAGEQYF | TGTGCCAGCAGGATAGCGGGAGAACAGTACTTC
TRBJ2-2 | TRBV12-3/TRBV12-4 | - | - | CASSLVGNFGELFF | TGTGCCAGCAGTTTGGTCGGGAATTTCGGGGAGCTGTTTTTT
TRBJ2-7 | TRBV9 | - | few | CASSGRGSPEQYF | TGTGCCAGCAGCGGCCGGGGTAGTCCCGAGCAGTACTTC
TRBJ1-6 | TRBV7-2 | - | - | CASSLVAGSSYNSPLHF | TGTGCCAGCAGCTTAGTGGCAGGGAGTTCCTATAATTCACCCCTCCACTTT
TRBJ1-1 | TRBV5-4 | - | few | CASSPGGGVNTEAFF | TGTGCCAGCAGCCCAGGTGGGGGGGTGAACACTGAAGCTTTCTTT
TRBJ2-2 | TRBV18 | - | - | CASSPRTSGPNTGELFF | TGTGCCAGCTCACCAAGGACTTCCGGACCGAACACCGGGGAGCTGTTTTTT
TRBJ2-2 | TRBV23-1 | - | - | CASSIGDNTGELFF | TGCGCCAGCAGTATAGGAGATAACACCGGGGAGCTGTTTTTT
TRBJ2-3 | TRBV28 | - | - | CATGQAGGLVDTQYF | TGTGCCACTGGACAGGCGGGGGGTCTGGTAGATACGCAGTATTTT
TRBJ2-3 | TRBV7-6 | TRBD2 | few | CASSSGVSGGYTDTQYF | TGTGCCAGCAGCTCGGGAGTTAGCGGGGGGTACACAGATACGCAGTATTTT
TRBJ1-1 | TRBV27 | - | - | CASWRVGTEAFF | TGTGCCAGCTGGAGGGTTGGGACTGAAGCTTTCTTT
TRBJ2-1 | TRBV7-6 | - | few | CASSDRLRNEQFF | TGTGCCAGCAGCGATAGACTGCGAAATGAGCAGTTCTTC
TRBJ2-1 | TRBV24-1 | - | - | CATSDFYTRYNEQFF | TGTGCCACCAGTGATTTCTACACACGTTACAATGAGCAGTTCTTC
TRBJ2-1 | TRBV6-6 | TRBD2 | many | CASSYSQAGGIYNEQFF | TGTGCCAGCAGTTACTCCCAGGCGGGAGGGATCTACAATGAGCAGTTCTTC
TRBJ2-3 | TRBV6-8 | - | - | CASEDHGRGWDTQYF | TGTGCCAGTGAGGATCACGGACGGGGCTGGGATACGCAGTATTTT
TRBJ2-3 | TRBV4-1 | - | few | CASSQVQVTDTQYF | TGCGCCAGCAGCCAAGTCCAGGTTACAGATACGCAGTATTTT
TRBJ2-5 | TRBV5-1 | - | many | CASSLSGKETQYF | TGTGCCAGCAGCTTAAGCGGAAAAGAGACCCAGTACTTC
TRBJ2-2 | TRBV7-6 | TRBD2 | many | CASSLLAGANTGELFF | TGTGCCAGCAGCTTGCTGGCGGGAGCCAACACCGGGGAGCTGTTTTTT
TRBJ1-5 | TRBV28 | - | - | CASSFRATGYNQPQHF | TGTGCCAGCAGTTTTAGAGCCACCGGGTACAATCAGCCCCAGCATTTT
TRBJ2-3 | TRBV7-2 | - | many | CASSLTPGDTQYF | TGTGCCAGCAGCTTGACTCCCGGAGATACGCAGTATTTT
TRBJ2-1 | TRBV20-1 | - | - | CSARFGSSYNEQFF | TGCAGTGCTAGATTCGGGAGCTCCTACAATGAGCAGTTCTTC
TRBJ1-2 | TRBV19 | - | - | CASSAVDYGYTF | TGTGCCAGTAGCGCCGTGGACTATGGCTACACCTTC
TRBJ1-1 | TRBV7-9 | - | - | CASLTWGRQQNTEAFF | TGTGCCAGCCTTACGTGGGGGAGGCAGCAGAACACTGAAGCTTTCTTT
TRBJ2-7 | TRBV7-2 | TRBD1 | - | CASSSPFVRGTGTYEQYF | TGTGCCAGCAGCTCTCCGTTCGTGAGGGGGACAGGCACCTACGAGCAGTACTTC
TRBJ2-3 | TRBV11-2 | - | - | CASSLAIDSRTDTQYF | TGTGCCAGCAGCTTAGCCATCGACTCGCGCACAGATACGCAGTATTTT
TRBJ2-3 | TRBV20-1 | - | few | CSARDPRGSDTQYF | TGCAGTGCTAGAGATCCACGGGGCTCAGATACGCAGTATTTT
TRBJ1-4 | TRBV5-1 | TRBD1 | - | CASSYTGTGYEKLFF | TGCGCCAGCAGCTACACCGGGACAGGTTATGAAAAACTGTTTTTT
TRBJ1-3 | TRBV19 | - | - | CASSDRRGDTIYF | TGTGCCAGTAGTGACCGGCGGGGGGACACCATATATTTT
TRBJ2-1 | TRBV5-4 | TRBD2 | few | CASSLAGLANEQFF | TGTGCCAGCAGCTTAGCGGGGCTCGCCAATGAGCAGTTCTTC
TRBJ2-5 | TRBV4-1 | - | few | CASSQEFRETQYF | TGCGCCAGCAGCCAAGAGTTTAGGGAGACCCAGTACTTC